Presented here are 2 T cell receptor beta chains from one specimen sequenced in a study of graft-versus-host responses after intestinal transplantation. Repertoires were generated with immunoSEQ multiplex PCR, while TCRdb's copy carries only in-frame clones and drops some. The sample carries about 39,000 clones, about 95% recorded once. Antigens for these TCRs are unknown. Sequencing was performed on unstimulated CD8+ T cells sorted from spleen or lymph node cells, taken before transplant. Receptors were obtained from a human donor who was the organ donor for an intestinal transplant.

The V and J genes are TRBV15 and TRBJ2-7; D is possibly TRBD2 (6 bases). Deletions cut 0 bases from V and 0 bases from J, with 9 bases between. CDR1 is LNHNV, CDR2 YYDKDF, per germline (reference sequence). The CDR3 runs 15 residues. This CDR3 reads CATSRDRRGSYEQYF. The CDR3 region has the DNA TGTGCCACCAGCAGAGATCGGCGGGGCTCCTACGAGCAGTACTTC. Variable domain in full (rest from reference TRBV15 and TRBJ2-7): DAMVIQNPRYQVTQFGKPVTLSCSQTLNHNVMYWYQQKSSQAPKLLFHYYDKDFNNEADTPDNFQSRRPNTSFCFLDIRSPGLGDTAMYLCATSRDRRGSYEQYFGPGTRLTVT.

This sequence joins TRBV6-5 and TRBJ2-7; the D gene could be TRBD1 or TRBD2 (5 bases each). Germline V gene lookup returns CDR1 MNHEY and CDR2 SVGAGI. CDR3 length: 11 residues. Trimming removed 7 bases at V and 6 bases at J, with 10 bases between. CDR3 region: CASTGRGEQYF. CDR3 bases: TGTGCCAGCACGGGGCGAGGCGAGCAGTACTTC.